A single T cell receptor beta chain is shown here with its context. Trimming removed 4 bases from V and 4 bases from J; junction bases left unmatched: 5. This CDR3 is 15 amino acids long. From germline, CDR1 is LGHNA and CDR2 YSLEER. This specimen comes from a study of blood T cell repertoires in COVID-19. On the study more broadly: From the United States, Italy and Spain came samples of acute and convalescent COVID-19. T cells, B-cell-depleted T cells, or PBMCs provided the cDNA or gDNA that served as material.

In the source study's methods: Amplified reference gene primers provided the basis for estimating nucleated cell counts. Profiling relied on immunoSEQ multiplex PCR, and the TCRdb table lists in-frame clones only, not all of them. The V and J calls and clone size come from that table; D and trimming were worked out from the DNA. Of 99,000 or so clones listed, roughly 76% are singletons. The origin of this receptor is a woman between 70 and 85 years old with acute or convalescent COVID-19. The sequenced material came from peripheral blood. This chain joins TRBV4-3 and TRBJ1-3; 9 positions match TRBD1. CDR3 residues: CASSPGTGQGNTIYF. The CDR3 DNA is TGCGCCAGCAGCCCCGGGACAGGGCAAGGAAACACCATATATTTT.